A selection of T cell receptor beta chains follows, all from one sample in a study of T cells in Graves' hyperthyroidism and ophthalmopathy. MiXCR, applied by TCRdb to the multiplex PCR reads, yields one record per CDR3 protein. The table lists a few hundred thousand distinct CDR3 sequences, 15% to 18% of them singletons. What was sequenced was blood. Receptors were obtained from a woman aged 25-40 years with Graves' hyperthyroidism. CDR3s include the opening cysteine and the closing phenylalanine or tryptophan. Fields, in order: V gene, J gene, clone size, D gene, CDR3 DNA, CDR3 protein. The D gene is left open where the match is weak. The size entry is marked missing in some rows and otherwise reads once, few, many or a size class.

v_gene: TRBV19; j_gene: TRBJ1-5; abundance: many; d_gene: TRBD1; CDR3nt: TGTGCCAGTAGTAGTCGGGACAGGGGCCATAATCAGCCCCAGCATTTT; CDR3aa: CASSSRDRGHNQPQHF
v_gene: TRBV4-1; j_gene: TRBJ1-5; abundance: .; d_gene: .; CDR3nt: TGCGCCAGCAGCCAAGTCCCGGTATCTAAAGACCAGCCCCAGCATTTT; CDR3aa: CASSQVPVSKDQPQHF
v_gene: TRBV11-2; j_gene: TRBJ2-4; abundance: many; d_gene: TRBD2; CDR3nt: TGTGCCAGCAGCCCGGGCCGGGGACTAGCGGGGGAGGGAACCAAAAACATTCAGTACTTC; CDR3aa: CASSPGRGLAGEGTKNIQYF
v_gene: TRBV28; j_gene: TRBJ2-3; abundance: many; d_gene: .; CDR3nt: TGTGCCAGCAGTTCCCGACTAGACGTTACTAGCACAGATACGCAGTATTTT; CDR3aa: CASSSRLDVTSTDTQYF
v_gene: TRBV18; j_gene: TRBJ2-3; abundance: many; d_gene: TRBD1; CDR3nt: TGTGCCAGCTCACAAACAGGGGGTGGCACAGATACGCAGTATTTT; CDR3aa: CASSQTGGGTDTQYF
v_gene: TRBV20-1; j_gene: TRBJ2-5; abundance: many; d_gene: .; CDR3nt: TGCAGTGCGATCCAACCGGACAGTTACCAAGAGACCCAGTACTTC; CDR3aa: CSAIQPDSYQETQYF
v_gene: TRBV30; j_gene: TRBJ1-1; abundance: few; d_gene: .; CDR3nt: TGTGCCTGGGGGGGGGGGGAGGTGGACCCGAACACTGAAGCTTTCTTT; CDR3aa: CAWGGGEVDPNTEAFF
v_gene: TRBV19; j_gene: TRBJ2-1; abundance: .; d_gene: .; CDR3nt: TGTGCCAGTAGTGTCGCCCCGGGGTTTGGCAACAATGAGCAGTTCTTC; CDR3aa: CASSVAPGFGNNEQFF
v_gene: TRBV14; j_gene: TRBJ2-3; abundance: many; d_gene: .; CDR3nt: TGTGCCAGCAGCCAACTGGACCGAGGCAATACGCAGTATTTT; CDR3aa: CASSQLDRGNTQYF
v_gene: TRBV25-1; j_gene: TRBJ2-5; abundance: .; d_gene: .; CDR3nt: TGTGCCAGCACCCCCCTCCCGGGTCAAGAGACCCAGTACTTC; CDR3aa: CASTPLPGQETQYF
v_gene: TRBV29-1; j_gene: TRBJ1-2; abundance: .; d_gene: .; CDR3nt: TGCAGCGTTGATGCGGCGGACAGCTACTATGGCTACACCTTC; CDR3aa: CSVDAADSYYGYTF
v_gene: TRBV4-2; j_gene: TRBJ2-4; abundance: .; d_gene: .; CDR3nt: TGTGCCAGCAGCCAAGCTCTGGGAGCCAAAAACATTCAGTACTTC; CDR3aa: CASSQALGAKNIQYF
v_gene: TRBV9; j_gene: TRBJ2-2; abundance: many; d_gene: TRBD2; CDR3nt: TGTGCCAGCAGCGTTCTAAGCGGGAGGGCCGGCGGGGAGCTGTTTTTT; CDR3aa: CASSVLSGRAGGELFF
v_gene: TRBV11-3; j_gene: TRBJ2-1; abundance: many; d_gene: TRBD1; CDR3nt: TGTGCCAGCAGCTGGGAGTATGGACAGGGTAGGAATGAGCAGTTCTTC; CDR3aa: CASSWEYGQGRNEQFF
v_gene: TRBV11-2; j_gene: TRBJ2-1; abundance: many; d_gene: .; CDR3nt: TGTGCCAGCAGCTTAATGTGGGACCCGGACTACAATGAGCAGTTCTTC; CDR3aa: CASSLMWDPDYNEQFF
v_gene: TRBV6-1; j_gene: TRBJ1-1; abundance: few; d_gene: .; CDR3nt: TGTGCCAGCAGTTTACAGGGTAGGAGGGCTGAAGCTTTCTTT; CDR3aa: CASSLQGRRAEAFF
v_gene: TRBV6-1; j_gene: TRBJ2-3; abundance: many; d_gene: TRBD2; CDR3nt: TGTGCCAGCAGCGGCGGGAGGGCCGGGACTGGCACAGATACGCAGTATTTT; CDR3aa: CASSGGRAGTGTDTQYF
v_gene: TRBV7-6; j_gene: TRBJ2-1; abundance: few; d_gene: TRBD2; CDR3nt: TGTGCCAGCAGCCACTTGATAGCGGGAGGCTACAATGAGCAGTTCTTC; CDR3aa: CASSHLIAGGYNEQFF
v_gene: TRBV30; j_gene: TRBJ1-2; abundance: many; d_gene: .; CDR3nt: TGTGCCTGGAGTCTTCCCGGACATGAGGGCTATGGCTACACCTTC; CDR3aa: CAWSLPGHEGYGYTF
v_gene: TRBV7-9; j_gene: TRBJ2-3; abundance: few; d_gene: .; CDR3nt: TGTGCCAGCAGCTTACCCTTTACTAGGGAGTCCACAGATACGCAGTATTTT; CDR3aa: CASSLPFTRESTDTQYF